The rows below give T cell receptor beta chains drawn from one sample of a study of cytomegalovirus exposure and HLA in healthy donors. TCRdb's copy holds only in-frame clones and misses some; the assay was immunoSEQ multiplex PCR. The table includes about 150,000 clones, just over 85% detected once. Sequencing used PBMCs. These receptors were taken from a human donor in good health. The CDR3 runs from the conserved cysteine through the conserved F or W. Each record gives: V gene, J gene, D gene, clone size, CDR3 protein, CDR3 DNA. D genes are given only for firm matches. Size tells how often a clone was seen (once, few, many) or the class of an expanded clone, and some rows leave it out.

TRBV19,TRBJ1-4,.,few,CASSSRLLTNEKLFF,TGTGCCAGTAGTTCTAGACTGCTTACTAATGAAAAACTGTTTTTT
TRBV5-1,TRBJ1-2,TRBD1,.,CASRRDLGTEDGYTF,TGCGCCAGCAGAAGAGATCTCGGGACAGAAGATGGCTACACCTTC
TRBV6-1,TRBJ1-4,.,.,CASLRTPATNEKLFF,TGTGCCAGCTTGCGGACTCCGGCAACTAATGAAAAACTGTTTTTT
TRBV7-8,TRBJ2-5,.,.,CASSLNLGETQYF,TGTGCCAGCAGCCTAAATCTGGGCGAGACCCAGTACTTC
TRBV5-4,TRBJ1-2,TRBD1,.,CASSPFGVTGDGGYTF,TGTGCCAGCAGCCCCTTCGGAGTGACAGGGGACGGTGGCTACACCTTC
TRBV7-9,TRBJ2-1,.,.,CASSPRTEQFF,TGTGCCAGCAGCCCCAGAACAGAGCAGTTCTTC
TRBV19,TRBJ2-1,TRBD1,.,CASSIRDRVYNEQFF,TGTGCCAGTAGTATCCGGGACAGGGTTTACAATGAGCAGTTCTTC
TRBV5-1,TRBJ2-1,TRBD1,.,CASTILRPGTGGANEQFF,TGCGCCAGCACCATCCTTCGACCGGGGACAGGAGGGGCGAATGAGCAGTTCTTC
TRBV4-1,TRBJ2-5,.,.,CASSQRQGLETQYF,TGCGCCAGCAGCCAGAGACAGGGACTTGAGACCCAGTACTTC
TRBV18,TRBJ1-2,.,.,CASSRQGSDGYTF,TGTGCCAGCTCCCGGCAGGGATCGGATGGCTACACCTTC
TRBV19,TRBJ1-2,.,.,CASSIFEYGYTF,TGTGCCAGTAGTATTTTCGAGTATGGCTACACCTTC
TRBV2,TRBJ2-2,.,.,CASTTGRVTGELFF,TGTGCCAGCACCACTGGCAGGGTCACCGGGGAGCTGTTTTTT
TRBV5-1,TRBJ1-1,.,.,CASSLALLSNTEAFF,TGCGCCAGCAGCTTGGCCCTACTGTCGAACACTGAAGCTTTCTTT
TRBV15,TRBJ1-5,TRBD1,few,CATSGRPGTGGGQPQHF,TGTGCCACCAGCGGGAGACCCGGGACAGGGGGCGGACAGCCCCAGCATTTT
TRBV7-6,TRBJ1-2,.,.,CASSQTGLGGYTF,TGTGCCAGCAGCCAAACAGGGTTGGGGGGCTACACCTTC
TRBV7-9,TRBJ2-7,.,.,CASSLTPLYEQYF,TGTGCCAGCAGCCTCACCCCTCTATACGAGCAGTACTTC
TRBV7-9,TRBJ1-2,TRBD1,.,CASSPRQGAGYGYTF,TGTGCCAGCAGCCCTAGACAGGGGGCGGGCTATGGCTACACCTTC
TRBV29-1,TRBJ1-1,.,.,CSVGTREAFF,TGCAGCGTTGGAACACGTGAAGCTTTCTTT
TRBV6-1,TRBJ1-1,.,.,CASSESPTRGKAFF,TGTGCCAGCAGCGAATCCCCCACACGGGGGAAGGCTTTCTTT
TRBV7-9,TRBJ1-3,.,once,CASSLSRTLGNTIYF,TGTGCCAGCAGCTTATCCCGGACACTCGGAAACACCATATATTTT
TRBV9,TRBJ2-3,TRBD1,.,CASSGGTEGITDTQYF,TGTGCCAGCAGCGGAGGGACAGAGGGAATCACAGATACGCAGTATTTT
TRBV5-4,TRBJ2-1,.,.,CASSSPESKEQFF,TGTGCCAGCAGCTCCCCTGAAAGCAAGGAGCAGTTCTTC
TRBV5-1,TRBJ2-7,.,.,CASSRGDYEQYF,TGCGCCAGCAGCAGAGGTGACTACGAGCAGTACTTC
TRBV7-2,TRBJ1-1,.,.,CASSEGVRDEAFF,TGTGCCAGCAGCGAGGGGGTCAGGGATGAAGCTTTCTTT
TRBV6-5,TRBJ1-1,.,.,CASSRTENTEAFF,TGTGCCAGCAGTAGGACTGAGAACACTGAAGCTTTCTTT
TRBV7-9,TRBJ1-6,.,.,CASSDHRDNSPLHF,TGTGCCAGCAGCGATCACCGAGATAATTCACCCCTCCACTTT